The rows below give T cell receptor beta chains drawn from one sample of a study of T cell responses to AZD1222 COVID-19 vaccine. This table comes from immunoSEQ multiplex PCR, and its TCRdb copy is limited to in-frame clones, with some not included. The table records around 160,000 clones, roughly 87% of them present only once. The material sequenced was peripheral blood, taken on day 0 of AZD1222 vaccination. The receptors come from an adult in good health. Each CDR3 is given with its conserved first and last residue. D genes are given only for firm matches. Size is omitted from some rows. Given values are once, few, many or a class for expanded clones.

V gene	D gene	J gene	clone size	CDR3 protein	CDR3 DNA
TRBV6-5	TRBD1	TRBJ1-2	NA	CASSSLGTGLGYTF	TGTGCCAGCAGTTCCCTGGGGACAGGGCTGGGCTACACCTTC
TRBV5-1	TRBD1	TRBJ1-2	NA	CASSQGAGGNYGYTF	TGCGCCAGCAGCCAGGGGGCGGGAGGGAACTATGGCTACACCTTC
TRBV18	NA	TRBJ1-1	NA	CASSPERVTEAFF	TGTGCCAGCTCACCAGAGAGGGTCACTGAAGCTTTCTTT
TRBV11-2	NA	TRBJ2-2	NA	CASSSIGIGQGPNTGELFF	TGTGCCAGCAGCTCTATAGGTATCGGGCAAGGGCCGAACACCGGGGAGCTGTTTTTT
TRBV11-3	NA	TRBJ1-3	NA	CASSLEPGRNTIYF	TGTGCCAGCAGCTTAGAACCAGGGAGGAACACCATATATTTT
TRBV7-2	NA	TRBJ2-2	NA	CASSLDSAELFF	TGTGCCAGCAGCTTAGATTCGGCGGAGCTGTTTTTT
TRBV11-2	NA	TRBJ2-7	once	CASTHNGRGSYEQYF	TGTGCCAGCACTCACAATGGGCGGGGATCCTACGAGCAGTACTTC
TRBV9	TRBD1	TRBJ1-6	NA	CASSRPDRGNSPLHF	TGTGCCAGCAGCAGACCAGACAGGGGGAATTCACCCCTCCACTTT
TRBV27	TRBD1	TRBJ1-6	NA	CASSLQGWGSPLHF	TGTGCCAGCAGTCTACAGGGGTGGGGATCACCCCTCCACTTT
TRBV2	NA	TRBJ1-2	once	CASSVRFLGGGYTF	TGTGCCAGCAGTGTGAGGTTTTTAGGGGGTGGCTACACCTTC
TRBV6-5	NA	TRBJ2-1	once	CASSYTRLAIYNEQFF	TGTGCCAGCAGTTACACCCGGCTAGCGATCTACAATGAGCAGTTCTTC
TRBV7-2	NA	TRBJ2-1	NA	CASRLGRSIYNEQFF	TGTGCCAGCCGCCTGGGGCGGTCGATTTACAATGAGCAGTTCTTC
TRBV11-3	TRBD2	TRBJ2-1	NA	CASSLGGTSGSNEQFF	TGTGCCAGCAGCTTAGGTGGGACTAGCGGGAGCAATGAGCAGTTCTTC
TRBV4-1	NA	TRBJ1-5	NA	CASSQGYSNQPQHF	TGCGCCAGCAGCCAAGGTTATAGCAATCAGCCCCAGCATTTT
TRBV28	NA	TRBJ1-6	NA	CASSFPTYSGPYNSPLHF	TGTGCCAGCAGTTTCCCGACTTATTCAGGGCCATATAATTCACCCCTCCACTTT
TRBV19	NA	TRBJ2-3	NA	CASSMKGGSTDTQYF	TGTGCCAGTAGTATGAAGGGCGGGAGCACAGATACGCAGTATTTT
TRBV5-1	TRBD1	TRBJ2-7	few	CASSFNLGIRQGGSYEQYF	TGCGCCAGCAGCTTTAATTTGGGGATCCGACAGGGGGGATCCTACGAGCAGTACTTC
TRBV5-4	TRBD1	TRBJ2-4	NA	CASSLDLADRGNIQYF	TGTGCCAGCAGCTTGGATCTGGCGGACAGGGGGAACATTCAGTACTTC
TRBV29-1	TRBD1	TRBJ1-2	few	CSVERDRVRGYTF	TGCAGCGTTGAAAGGGACAGGGTTCGGGGCTACACCTTC
TRBV3-1/TRBV3-2	NA	TRBJ1-4	NA	CASSLQAVPNEKLFF	TGTGCCAGCAGTCTCCAGGCTGTCCCTAATGAAAAACTGTTTTTT
TRBV13	NA	TRBJ2-5	NA	CASSLLTTQRTQYF	TGTGCCAGCAGCTTATTAACCACGCAGCGGACCCAGTACTTC
TRBV18	NA	TRBJ1-1	NA	CASSVDTLNTEAFF	TGTGCCAGCTCCGTTGACACTTTGAACACTGAAGCTTTCTTT
TRBV28	TRBD1	TRBJ2-1	NA	CASSLRQGGAYNEQFF	TGTGCCAGCAGTCTTCGACAGGGGGGCGCCTACAATGAGCAGTTCTTC
TRBV3-1/TRBV3-2	TRBD2	TRBJ2-3	NA	CASSPGLAGSTDTQYF	TGTGCCAGCAGCCCGGGACTAGCGGGAAGCACAGATACGCAGTATTTT
TRBV5-1	TRBD2	TRBJ2-1	NA	CASSFSGRAAVFYNEQFF	TGCGCCAGCAGCTTTAGCGGGAGGGCCGCCGTTTTCTACAATGAGCAGTTCTTC
TRBV7-3	TRBD1	TRBJ2-3	once	CASSQGVDTQYF	TGTGCCAGCAGCCAGGGGGTAGATACGCAGTATTTT
TRBV18	TRBD1	TRBJ1-2	once	CASSPRQGISTLGGYTF	TGTGCCAGCTCACCTAGACAGGGAATCTCTACTTTAGGTGGCTACACCTTC
TRBV2	NA	TRBJ1-5	NA	CASIRDSNQPQHF	TGTGCCAGCATCCGGGACAGCAATCAGCCCCAGCATTTT
TRBV7-7	TRBD2	TRBJ2-1	NA	CASSQFTGTSGSNEQFF	TGTGCCAGCAGTCAGTTTACCGGGACTAGCGGGAGCAATGAGCAGTTCTTC
TRBV11-2	TRBD1	TRBJ2-7	NA	CASSLTGSSYEQYF	TGTGCCAGCAGCTTGACAGGGTCGAGCTACGAGCAGTACTTC
TRBV5-4	NA	TRBJ1-2	NA	CASSWGDNYGYTF	TGTGCCAGCAGCTGGGGTGATAACTATGGCTACACCTTC
TRBV18	NA	TRBJ1-5	once	CASSRYRDDQPQHF	TGTGCCAGCTCACGCTACAGGGATGATCAGCCCCAGCATTTT
TRBV5-1	NA	TRBJ2-6	NA	CASSPPGSGANVLTF	TGCGCCAGCAGCCCCCCCGGGTCCGGGGCCAACGTCCTGACTTTC
TRBV5-4	NA	TRBJ1-2	NA	CASSLGGRIWWGYTF	TGTGCCAGCAGCTTGGGTGGCAGGATTTGGTGGGGCTACACCTTC
TRBV13	NA	TRBJ2-3	NA	CASSLDRGTDTQYF	TGTGCCAGCAGCTTAGATCGGGGCACAGATACGCAGTATTTT
TRBV7-3	TRBD1	TRBJ2-1	NA	CASSLNRDRAQFF	TGTGCCAGCAGCCTTAACCGGGACAGGGCGCAGTTCTTC
TRBV24-1	NA	TRBJ2-6	NA	CATSDPGRGSGANVLTF	TGTGCCACCAGTGATCCCGGACGGGGATCTGGGGCCAACGTCCTGACTTTC
TRBV16	NA	TRBJ2-7	NA	CASSPRTVSYEQYF	TGTGCCAGCAGCCCGCGGACAGTCTCCTACGAGCAGTACTTC
TRBV3-1/TRBV3-2	TRBD1	TRBJ2-7	NA	CASSLRGTGGEYEQYF	TGTGCCAGCAGCCTCCGGGGGACAGGGGGGGAATACGAGCAGTACTTC